Listed here are 5 T cell receptor beta chains from one sample, sequenced in a study of cytomegalovirus exposure and HLA in healthy donors. This PCR relied on a set of 60 Vbeta primers and 13 Jbeta primers. Assay used: immunoSEQ multiplex PCR; TCRdb lists only in-frame clones, some missing. The data hold over 55,000 clones, with approximately 70% observed a single time. Sequencing was carried out using PBMCs. The source is a woman aged 45-65 years in good health and CMV-seropositive.

The rearrangement joins TRBV5-1 to TRBJ1-2; possible D gene TRBD1, 6 bases. Looked up from germline, CDR1 is SGHRS and CDR2 is YFSETQ. The CDR3 runs 14 residues. Trimming took off 5 bases at V and 2 bases at J, with 13 bases between the two ends. CDR3 loop: CASRFNTGNYGYTF. The CDR3, as DNA: TGCGCCAGCAGGTTCAACACAGGGAACTATGGCTACACCTTC.

This clone occurred once. The chain is built from TRBV5-5 and TRBJ2-7; 11 bases map to TRBD1. The CDR3 sequence is 15 residues long. The germline CDR1 and CDR2 sequences are SGHKS and YYEKEE (reference sequence). V lost 3 bases, J lost 5 bases, and 7 bases stayed unmatched. CDR3 DNA sequence: TGTGCCAGCAGCTGGGTTGGGGACAGGGGGGACGAGCAGTACTTC. Translating it yields CASSWVGDRGDEQYF. Full variable domain (missing parts from reference TRBV5-5 and TRBJ2-7): DAGVTQSPTHLIKTRGQQVTLRCSPISGHKSVSWYQQVLGQGPQFIFQYYEKEERGRGNFPDRFSARQFPNYSSELNVNALLLGDSALYLCASSWVGDRGDEQYFGPGTRLTVT.

The rearrangement links TRBV9 to TRBJ1-3, with unresolved D. The CDR3 is 14 residues long. Germline lookup yields CDR1 SGDLS and CDR2 YYNGEE. The V gene lost 8 bases and the J gene lost 0 bases, with 12 bases spanning the gap. The CDR3 region is CASSRESSGNTIYF. For the CDR3, the DNA is TGTGCCAGTAGCCGGGAGAGCTCTGGAAACACCATATATTTT.

The chain uses TRBV28 and TRBJ2-7; 9 bases match TRBD2. This CDR3 has 17 amino acids. The V segment lost 0 bases and the J segment 3 bases; nucleotides outside the gene matches: 9. CDR1 and CDR2 (germline): MDHEN, SYDVKM. The CDR3 sequence is CASSLWVAGGPHYEQYF. The CDR3 DNA reads TGTGCCAGCAGTTTATGGGTGGCGGGAGGGCCCCACTACGAGCAGTACTTC. The entire variable domain, with the rest obtained from reference TRBV28 and TRBJ2-7, is as follows: DVKVTQSSRYLVKRTGEKVFLECVQDMDHENMFWYRQDPGLGLRLIYFSYDVKMKEKGDIPEGYSVSREKKERFSLILESASTNQTSMYLCASSLWVAGGPHYEQYFGPGTRLTVT.

The chain is built from TRBV30 and TRBJ2-3; TRBD2 matches 8 bases. This CDR3 has 18 residues. Germline V gene lookup returns CDR1 GTSNPN and CDR2 SVGIG (reference sequence). Trimming took 2 bases from V and 0 from J; bases not matched to a gene: 13. CDR3 DNA: TGTGCCTGGAGTATCGGGAGGGCCTTATTAGGTAGCACAGATACGCAGTATTTT. Residues: CAWSIGRALLGSTDTQYF.